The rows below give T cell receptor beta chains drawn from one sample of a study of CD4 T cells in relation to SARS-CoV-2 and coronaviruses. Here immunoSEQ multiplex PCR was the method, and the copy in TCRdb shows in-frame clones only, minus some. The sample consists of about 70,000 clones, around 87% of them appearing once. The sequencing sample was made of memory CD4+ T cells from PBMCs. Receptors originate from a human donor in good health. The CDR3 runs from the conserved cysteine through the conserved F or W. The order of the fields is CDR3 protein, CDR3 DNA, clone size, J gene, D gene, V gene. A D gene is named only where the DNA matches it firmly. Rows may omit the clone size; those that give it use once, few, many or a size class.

CASSPGTAMSYEQYF,TGTGCCAGCAGCCCGGGGACAGCAATGTCCTACGAGCAGTACTTC,once,TRBJ2-7,TRBD1,TRBV5-5
CASSPDRADTQYF,TGTGCCAGCAGCCCTGACAGGGCAGATACGCAGTATTTT,-,TRBJ2-3,TRBD1,TRBV11-3
CASSLWGGYTF,TGTGCCAGCAGTTTATGGGGTGGCTACACCTTC,-,TRBJ1-2,-,TRBV28
CASSESGDGKKLFF,TGCGCCAGCAGTGAGTCCGGGGACGGGAAAAAACTGTTTTTT,once,TRBJ1-4,-,TRBV10-2
CASGRSSGGYYNEQFF,TGTGCTAGTGGCCGCAGCTCTGGCGGATACTACAATGAGCAGTTCTTC,once,TRBJ2-1,-,TRBV12-5
CASSSVRTEGEKLFF,TGTGCCAGCAGCTCCGTCCGGACAGAGGGAGAAAAACTGTTTTTT,-,TRBJ1-4,-,TRBV7-8
CASSRLGTPMVSEQYF,TGTGCCAGCAGTCGCCTCGGGACGCCCATGGTGTCCGAGCAGTACTTC,-,TRBJ2-7,-,TRBV3-1/TRBV3-2
CASSGGLPFTDTQYF,TGTGCCAGCAGCGGGGGACTACCCTTCACAGATACGCAGTATTTT,-,TRBJ2-3,TRBD2,TRBV7-2
CSASPDTFTDTQYF,TGCAGTGCTAGTCCGGACACCTTCACAGATACGCAGTATTTT,-,TRBJ2-3,-,TRBV20-1
CASTPDRGGSYEQYF,TGTGCCAGCACCCCCGACAGGGGTGGGTCCTACGAGCAGTACTTC,-,TRBJ2-7,TRBD1,TRBV6-5
CAWDEDREYGYTF,TGTGCCTGGGACGAGGACAGGGAGTATGGCTACACCTTC,-,TRBJ1-2,TRBD1,TRBV30
CASSLHPTATGNTIYF,TGTGCCAGCAGTTTACATCCGACGGCTACTGGAAACACCATATATTTT,few,TRBJ1-3,-,TRBV28
CAIRGLAPNEQFF,TGTGCCATCAGGGGACTAGCGCCGAATGAGCAGTTCTTC,-,TRBJ2-1,TRBD2,TRBV10-3
CASSVTDGSGNTIYF,TGTGCCAGCAGCGTTACGGACGGCTCTGGAAACACCATATATTTT,-,TRBJ1-3,-,TRBV9
CASSTGTGEFSDTQYF,TGTGCCAGCAGCACCGGGACAGGGGAGTTTTCAGATACGCAGTATTTT,-,TRBJ2-3,TRBD1,TRBV9
CASGTGLGMFF,TGTGCCAGCGGCACGGGACTAGGGATGTTCTTC,-,TRBJ2-1,TRBD2,TRBV2
CASSPSGGAYGYTF,TGTGCCAGCAGCCCCAGTGGGGGGGCCTATGGCTACACCTTC,-,TRBJ1-2,-,TRBV9
CSVVLSSYEQYF,TGCAGCGTTGTGCTAAGCTCCTACGAGCAGTACTTC,-,TRBJ2-7,-,TRBV29-1
CASSIDGNNQPQHF,TGTGCCAGTAGTATAGACGGAAACAATCAGCCCCAGCATTTT,few,TRBJ1-5,-,TRBV19
CASSSMDRGRTDTQYF,TGTGCCAGCAGCTCAATGGACAGGGGGCGCACAGATACGCAGTATTTT,-,TRBJ2-3,TRBD1,TRBV5-6
CASSPGLADSYNEQFF,TGTGCCAGCAGCCCCGGACTAGCTGATTCCTACAATGAGCAGTTCTTC,once,TRBJ2-1,TRBD2,TRBV5-4
CASSRTGATYEQYF,TGTGCCAGCAGTCGGACAGGGGCTACCTACGAGCAGTACTTC,-,TRBJ2-7,TRBD1,TRBV27
CASSSLGVSTYEQYF,TGTGCCAGCAGCTCCCTGGGAGTTAGCACCTACGAGCAGTACTTC,-,TRBJ2-7,-,TRBV3-1/TRBV3-2
CAISESRDGEQYF,TGTGCCATCAGTGAGTCGAGGGACGGCGAGCAGTACTTC,-,TRBJ2-7,-,TRBV10-3
CASSLRQGKAFF,TGTGCCAGCAGTCTTCGACAGGGCAAAGCTTTCTTT,-,TRBJ1-1,TRBD1,TRBV28
CASSLEQGIDGYTF,TGCGCCAGCAGCTTGGAACAGGGAATTGATGGCTACACCTTC,-,TRBJ1-2,-,TRBV5-1
CATSRDLGTSGGANEQYF,TGTGCCACCAGCAGAGATCTAGGGACTAGCGGGGGGGCGAACGAGCAGTACTTC,-,TRBJ2-7,TRBD2,TRBV15
CASSSSINNEQFF,TGTGCCAGCAGCTCCTCGATAAACAATGAGCAGTTCTTC,-,TRBJ2-1,-,TRBV11-3
CASSLVFGTGGASGELFF,TGTGCCAGCAGCTTAGTATTTGGGACAGGGGGCGCCTCCGGGGAGCTGTTTTTT,-,TRBJ2-2,TRBD1,TRBV11-2
CASSPSGGRRGDTEAFF,TGTGCCAGCAGTCCATCCGGGGGTCGCAGGGGGGACACTGAAGCTTTCTTT,-,TRBJ1-1,TRBD1,TRBV27
CASSERYGGNQPQHF,TGTGCCAGCAGTGAAAGGTATGGTGGCAATCAGCCCCAGCATTTT,few,TRBJ1-5,-,TRBV6-1
CASSLATVYGYTF,TGTGCCAGCAGCTTAGCTACAGTCTATGGCTACACCTTC,-,TRBJ1-2,-,TRBV7-2
CATSRDSVHFSNQPQHF,TGTGCCACCAGCAGAGATTCCGTCCATTTTAGCAATCAGCCCCAGCATTTT,-,TRBJ1-5,-,TRBV15
CASRAGLGAHEQYF,TGTGCCAGCAGGGCGGGACTAGGGGCCCACGAGCAGTACTTC,-,TRBJ2-7,TRBD2,TRBV2
CASSGQWGKTGGDGYTF,TGTGCCAGCAGTGGACAGTGGGGGAAGACAGGGGGCGATGGCTACACCTTC,few,TRBJ1-2,TRBD1,TRBV6-1
CASSPLGQGARYQETQYF,TGTGCCAGCTCACCACTGGGGCAGGGCGCTCGGTACCAAGAGACCCAGTACTTC,-,TRBJ2-5,-,TRBV18
CASSPSTGQGLQPQHF,TGCGCCAGCAGCCCAAGTACAGGACAGGGGCTTCAGCCCCAGCATTTT,-,TRBJ1-5,TRBD1,TRBV5-1
CASSLGQDFTDTQYF,TGCGCCAGCAGCTTAGGGCAGGACTTCACAGATACGCAGTATTTT,-,TRBJ2-3,-,TRBV5-1
CASIRQERPYEQYF,TGTGCCAGCATAAGACAGGAGAGGCCCTACGAGCAGTACTTC,few,TRBJ2-7,-,TRBV30
CASATGAPEKLFF,TGTGCCAGCGCTACAGGAGCCCCTGAAAAACTGTTTTTT,-,TRBJ1-4,-,TRBV19
CASSLSGATYEQYF,TGCGCCAGCAGCCTCAGCGGGGCTACCTACGAGCAGTACTTC,once,TRBJ2-7,TRBD2,TRBV10-2
CASSLTGFSEKLFF,TGTGCCAGCAGCTTAACAGGGTTTAGTGAAAAACTGTTTTTT,-,TRBJ1-4,-,TRBV7-2
CASSLGTGIPSETEAFF,TGTGCCAGCAGCTTAGGAACAGGAATTCCTTCGGAGACTGAAGCTTTCTTT,-,TRBJ1-1,-,TRBV7-2
CASSFTSNTEAFF,TGCGCCAGCAGCTTCACCTCGAACACTGAAGCTTTCTTT,-,TRBJ1-1,-,TRBV5-1
CASRSGPGNEQFF,TGTGCCAGCAGGTCGGGACCCGGCAATGAGCAGTTCTTC,-,TRBJ2-1,-,TRBV7-2
CASSFSGQPQHF,TGTGCCAGCAGTTTTTCGGGTCAGCCCCAGCATTTT,-,TRBJ1-5,-,TRBV28
CATSSGAPDTQYF,TGTGCCACCTCAAGTGGGGCCCCAGATACGCAGTATTTT,once,TRBJ2-3,-,TRBV24-1
CASRRDRGLGEQYF,TGTGCCAGCAGACGCGACAGGGGGCTCGGCGAGCAGTACTTC,once,TRBJ2-7,TRBD1,TRBV28
CASSMTGVNTGELFF,TGTGCCAGCAGTATGACAGGGGTGAACACCGGGGAGCTGTTTTTT,-,TRBJ2-2,TRBD1,TRBV2
CSVGRGENEAFF,TGCAGCGTGGGGCGGGGTGAGAATGAAGCTTTCTTT,-,TRBJ1-1,-,TRBV29-1
CASSLVSHSNLRPGELFF,TGCGCCAGCAGCTTGGTCTCCCATTCGAACCTCAGGCCCGGGGAGCTGTTTTTT,-,TRBJ2-2,-,TRBV5-1
CASSQGFGEKLFF,TGTGCCAGCAGCCAGGGGTTCGGAGAAAAACTGTTTTTT,-,TRBJ1-4,-,TRBV28
CATSDPGSQETQYF,TGTGCCACCAGTGATCCGGGATCTCAAGAGACCCAGTACTTC,-,TRBJ2-5,-,TRBV24-1
CASSQEIMGMPQYF,TGCGCCAGCAGCCAAGAAATTATGGGGATGCCGCAGTATTTT,-,TRBJ2-3,-,TRBV4-3
CASSLTSGYTDTQYF,TGTGCCAGCAGTCTGACTAGCGGTTACACAGATACGCAGTATTTT,-,TRBJ2-3,TRBD2,TRBV2
CASSPGGGETQYF,TGTGCCAGCAGCCCCGGGGGGGGAGAGACCCAGTACTTC,-,TRBJ2-5,TRBD2,TRBV7-2
CASRVGRGSYEQYF,TGTGCCAGCAGGGTAGGAAGGGGATCCTACGAGCAGTACTTC,-,TRBJ2-7,-,TRBV2